This TCR beta chain was captured by sequencing in a study of shared clonotypes between healthy human individuals. The V end was cut by 3 bases, the J end by 3 bases, with 10 bases between. The CDR3 length is 14 residues. CDR1 and CDR2 (germline): LGHNA, YSLEER. Replicate PCRs run on sorted subsets employed roughly 180 ng DNA, 25,000 to 35,000 T cell genomes. This table comes from immunoSEQ multiplex PCR, and its TCRdb copy is limited to in-frame clones, with some not included. The sample shows some 2,100,000 clones, around 95% of them seen only once. This TCR was recovered from a man aged 18 to 30 in good health. Sequenced sample: naive CD4+ T cells sorted from blood. The subset is: CD45RA+ positively selected. The gene calls are TRBV4-3 and TRBJ2-3, with D tentatively TRBD1 (6 bases). The CDR3 DNA reads TGCGCCAGCAGCCAGGGGGCTCTGACAGATACGCAGTATTTT. This codes for CASSQGALTDTQYF.